This T cell receptor (beta chain) was sequenced in a study of blood T cell repertoires in COVID-19. Study as a whole: Both acute and convalescent COVID-19 samples were obtained from the United States, Italy and Spain.

The CDR3 is 18 amino acids. From germline, CDR1 is MNHNY and CDR2 SVGAGI (reference sequence). V dropped 5 bases and J dropped 0; count of bases not matched to a gene: 6. This table comes from immunoSEQ multiplex PCR, and its TCRdb copy is limited to in-frame clones, with some not included. The sample records about 250,000 clones, roughly 90% being singletons. This receptor was obtained from a woman in her twenties or thirties with acute COVID-19. The source material was PBMCs or T cells enriched from blood (not recorded which). V gene TRBV6-6 combines with J gene TRBJ2-6; 11 nucleotides match TRBD1. Here the CDR3 reads CASSPAGTGGSGANVLTF. As DNA, the CDR3 is TGTGCCAGCAGTCCTGCGGGGACAGGGGGCTCTGGGGCCAACGTCCTGACTTTC.